The 13 T cell receptor beta chains below were found in one sample sequenced in a study of shared clonotypes between healthy human individuals. Terminally differentiated effector memory CD45RA+ cells were excluded by CCR7 positive selection of CD45RO-negative cells. TCRdb keeps only in-frame clones here, not all; method: immunoSEQ multiplex PCR. In the table there are roughly 570,000 clones, 98% of which are singletons. The sequencing input was naive CD8+ T cells sorted from blood. The receptors shown here come from a man aged 25-45 years in good health.

The chain combines TRBV27 with TRBJ2-7, with a tentative D call TRBD1 (6 bases). V shed 3 bases and J shed 4 bases, with 19 bases lying between them. Germline V gives CDR1 MNHEY, CDR2 SMNVEV (reference sequence). The CDR3 contains 16 residues. This chain's CDR3 is CASSFQPAGASYEQYF. CDR3 nucleotides: TGTGCCAGCAGTTTCCAACCTGCAGGGGCCTCGTACGAGCAGTACTTC.

Comment on this clone: An end of the junction differs from the germline gene, which may be a read error. V and J are TRBV7-7 and TRBJ2-7; D is unresolved. The CDR3 totals 14 residues. Germline V gene lookup returns CDR1 SSHAT and CDR2 FNYEAQ (reference sequence). CDR3 DNA: TGTGCTAGCAGCCCCGGTCCTGAATCCTACGAGCAGTACTTC. The encoded protein is CASSPGPESYEQYF.

The chain recombines TRBV19 with TRBJ2-2; 8 bases are a match to TRBD1. CDR1 LNHDA and CDR2 SQIVND come from the germline V gene (reference sequence). This CDR3 comprises 15 residues. J was trimmed by 3 bases and V by 7 bases; bases with no gene match: 7. CDR3: CASTQQGGYTGELFF. The DNA for the CDR3 is TGTGCCAGTACTCAACAGGGGGGATACACCGGGGAGCTGTTTTTT.

The chain employs TRBV4-1 and TRBJ2-7, with no clear D. This CDR3 region has 14 residues. V lost 1 base and J lost 5, with 12 bases in between. CDR1 MGHRA and CDR2 YSYEKL come from the germline V gene. This CDR3 reads CASSQAPGSDEQYF. CDR3 DNA: TGCGCCAGCAGCCAAGCACCCGGGTCGGACGAGCAGTACTTC.

This clone was counted a single time. The chain carries TRBV11-2 and TRBJ2-7; D remains ambiguous. CDR3 length: 13 residues. Per the germline V gene, CDR1 is SGHAT and CDR2 is FQNNGV. Trimming stripped 6 bases from V and 4 bases from J, with 13 bases between. CDR3 loop: CASRPPRQYEQYF. CDR3 bases: TGTGCCAGCAGACCGCCCCGGCAGTACGAGCAGTACTTC.

J is TRBJ2-1 and V is TRBV11-2; possible D gene TRBD1, 6 bases. This CDR3 has 16 residues. CDR1 is SGHAT and CDR2 is FQNNGV in the germline V gene. Trimming shortened V by 5 bases and J by 4 bases, and 18 bases separated the two germline ends. The CDR3 sequence is CASSLEGGRFYNEQFF. The CDR3 DNA is TGTGCCAGCAGCCTGGAAGGGGGTCGTTTTTACAATGAGCAGTTCTTC.

The J gene is TRBJ2-2, the V gene TRBV11-2; D gene uncertain. CDR3 size: 12 residues. The germline V and J ends were trimmed by 3 bases and 5 bases, with 4 bases remaining between them. CDR1 SGHAT and CDR2 FQNNGV come from the germline V gene. This CDR3 reads CASSFNTGELFF. As DNA, the CDR3 is TGTGCCAGCAGCTTCAATACCGGGGAGCTGTTTTTT.

V and J are TRBV5-6 and TRBJ2-6; D is unclear. Germline-derived CDR1 and CDR2 are SGHDT and YYEEEE. The CDR3 runs 14 residues. V shed 4 bases and J shed 4 bases, with 9 bases lying between them. CDR3 sequence: CASSEMGGANVLTF. The DNA for the CDR3 is TGTGCCAGCAGCGAGATGGGCGGGGCCAACGTCCTGACTTTC.

The chain recombines TRBV21-1 with TRBJ2-1; the tabulated D call, TRBD2, remains unverified against the DNA. TRBV21-1 has pseudogene status. The CDR3 length is 17 residues. The CDR3 bases are TGTGCCAGCAGCAAAGATAGGAGCGAACGAGATAACAATGAGCAGTTCTTC. This sequence encodes CASSKDRSERDNNEQFF.

This chain uses TRBV14 with TRBJ2-2; 8 bases line up with TRBD1. The CDR3 loop spans 14 amino acids. Germline V gene lookup returns CDR1 SGHDN and CDR2 FVKESK. Trimming at V came to 4 bases and at J to 6 bases, leaving 4 bases not matched to a gene. The DNA for the CDR3 is TGTGCCAGCAGCCTCGACAGGGGCTCCGGGGAGCTGTTTTTT. Amino acids: CASSLDRGSGELFF. Based on the CDR3 plus reference TRBV14 and TRBJ2-2, the full variable domain is EAGVTQFPSHSVIEKGQTVTLRCDPISGHDNLYWYRRVMGKEIKFLLHFVKESKQDESGMPNNRFLAERTGGTYSTLKVQPAELEDSGVYFCASSLDRGSGELFFGEGSRLTVL.

The chain links TRBV5-1 to TRBJ2-7; perhaps TRBD1 as D (6 bases). Trimming removed 4 bases from V and 3 bases from J, with 11 bases in between. The germline V gene encodes CDR1 SGHRS and CDR2 YFSETQ. The CDR3 contains 13 residues. The CDR3 loop is CASSGRGFYEQYF. The CDR3 region has the DNA TGCGCCAGCAGCGGCAGGGGTTTCTACGAGCAGTACTTC.

This clone was detected once. The V call is TRBV7-9, the J call TRBJ2-1, with D perhaps TRBD2 (6 bases). Between the trimmed V and J ends, which lost 4 bases and 10 bases, there was a span of 26 bases. Per germline, CDR1 SEHNR and CDR2 FQNEAQ (reference sequence). The CDR3 runs 17 residues. Written as DNA, the CDR3 is TGTGCCAGCAGCTCCCTTATAGCGGAGTTGGGCTTTTGGGAGCAGTTCTTC. Translating it yields CASSSLIAELGFWEQFF.

The genes are TRBV27 and TRBJ2-7; 7 bases agree with TRBD1. V lost 6 bases to trimming and J lost 1 base; unmatched junction nucleotides: 3. CDR1 is MNHEY, CDR2 SMNVEV, per germline (reference sequence). The CDR3 sequence is 13 residues long. CDR3 nucleotides: TGTGCCAGCAGGAACAGGGGTTCCTACGAGCAGTACTTC. Protein: CASRNRGSYEQYF.